The clone carrying this T cell receptor beta chain was seen many times. The sample comes from a study of shared clonotypes between healthy human individuals. The V and J ends lost 4 bases and 8 bases respectively, with 20 bases between them. Germline V gene sequence: CDR1 MNHNY, CDR2 SVGAGI (reference sequence). The CDR3 runs to 16 residues. Clones were read by immunoSEQ multiplex PCR, and TCRdb kept only the in-frame ones, dropping some. The sample has around 700,000 clones, roughly 70% seen once. The clonotype originates from a woman younger than 45 in good health. The rearrangement links TRBV6-6 to TRBJ1-4, with D hard to call. The sequencing sample was made of memory CD4+ T cells sorted from blood. Subset reported: CD45RA-negative fraction. CDR3 protein: CASSLKDATRGEKLFF. The DNA for the CDR3 is TGTGCCAGCAGTTTGAAAGACGCCACCCGCGGGGAAAAACTGTTTTTT.